The 4 T cell receptor beta chains presented below share a single source sample, sequenced in a study of T cells after yellow fever vaccination. TCRdb re-called the 5' RACE reads with MiXCR, one entry per CDR3 protein. The sample yields hundreds of thousands of distinct CDR3 sequences, roughly a fifth seen once. The source material was PBMCs, sampled about 21 days after the first yellow fever vaccination. Receptor source: a man younger than 35 who received the YFV17D yellow fever vaccine.

This clonotype was picked up many times. The rearrangement joins TRBV15 to TRBJ2-7, with D possibly TRBD2 on 5 matching bases. The length of the CDR3 is 15 residues. V was clipped by 5 bases and J by 0 bases, with 14 bases between them. Germline loops: CDR1 LNHNV, CDR2 YYDKDF (reference sequence). CDR3 region: CATSRISGSSYEQYF. The CDR3 DNA sequence: TGTGCCACCAGCCGGATAAGCGGAAGCTCCTACGAGCAGTACTTC.

Of note for this clonotype: One base away lies a much larger clone, so this may be a sequencing read error. V usage is TRBV7-9 and J usage is TRBJ2-3; D remains ambiguous. Trimming removed 0 bases from V and 5 bases from J, with 3 bases in between. This CDR3 has 12 residues. In germline, CDR1 is SEHNR, CDR2 FQNEAQ (reference sequence). The CDR3, as DNA: TGTGCCAGCAGCTTAGCGCAAGATACGCAGTATTTT. It is translated as CASSLAQDTQYF.

The chain has TRBV3-1 and TRBJ2-2; D gene unclear. The CDR3 has 14 amino acids. Deletions cut 4 bases from V and 6 bases from J, with 12 bases between. CDR1 LGHDT and CDR2 YNNKEL come from the germline V gene (reference sequence). The CDR3: CASSPFRTSGELFF. The CDR3 DNA is TGTGCCAGCAGCCCCTTTAGAACATCCGGGGAGCTGTTTTTT.

Only one count was recorded for this clonotype. This sequence joins TRBV14 and TRBJ2-1; weak D call: TRBD1 (5 bases). Trimming left V 6 bases short and J 4 bases short, with 13 bases between. The CDR3 length is 14 residues. Germline values: CDR1 SGHDN, CDR2 FVKESK. The CDR3 sequence: CASRATDPYNEQFF. The CDR3 bases are TGTGCCAGCAGAGCGACAGACCCGTACAATGAGCAGTTCTTC.